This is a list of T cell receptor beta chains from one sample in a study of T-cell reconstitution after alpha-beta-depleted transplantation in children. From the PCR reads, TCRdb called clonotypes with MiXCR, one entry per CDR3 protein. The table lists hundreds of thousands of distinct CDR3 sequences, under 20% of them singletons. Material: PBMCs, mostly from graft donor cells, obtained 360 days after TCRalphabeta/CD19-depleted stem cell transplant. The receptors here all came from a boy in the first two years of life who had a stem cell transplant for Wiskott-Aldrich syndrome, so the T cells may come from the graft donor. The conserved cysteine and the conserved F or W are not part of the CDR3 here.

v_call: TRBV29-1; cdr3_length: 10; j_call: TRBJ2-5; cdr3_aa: SVEFTQETQY
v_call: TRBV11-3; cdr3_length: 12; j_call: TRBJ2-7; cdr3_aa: ASSFPLVSYEQY
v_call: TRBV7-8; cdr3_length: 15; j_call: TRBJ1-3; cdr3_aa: ASSFNIFIGGGNTIY
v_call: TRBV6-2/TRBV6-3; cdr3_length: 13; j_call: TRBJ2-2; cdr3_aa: ASSDPRPRSGELF
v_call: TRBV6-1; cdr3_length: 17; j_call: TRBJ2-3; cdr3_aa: ASSHSGLAGGPSTDTQY
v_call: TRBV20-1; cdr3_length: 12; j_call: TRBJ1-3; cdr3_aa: SASRSAPGNTIY
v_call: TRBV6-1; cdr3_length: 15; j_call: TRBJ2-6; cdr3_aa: ASSERAVVSGANVLT
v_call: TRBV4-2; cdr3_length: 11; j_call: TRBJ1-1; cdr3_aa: ASSQEQGTEAF
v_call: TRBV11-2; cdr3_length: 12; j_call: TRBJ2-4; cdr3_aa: ASSLVPTGNIQY
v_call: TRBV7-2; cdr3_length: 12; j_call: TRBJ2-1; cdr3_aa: ASSPDRGGNEQF
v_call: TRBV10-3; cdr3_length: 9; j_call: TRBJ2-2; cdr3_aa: AISEAGELF
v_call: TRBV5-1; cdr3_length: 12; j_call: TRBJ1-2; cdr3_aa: ASSLRVDNYGYT
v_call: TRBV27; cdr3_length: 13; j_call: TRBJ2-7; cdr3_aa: ASSFGDRVAGEQY
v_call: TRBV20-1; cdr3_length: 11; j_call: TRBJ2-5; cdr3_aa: SASRTSEETQY
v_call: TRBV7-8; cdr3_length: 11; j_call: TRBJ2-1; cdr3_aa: ASSKQQGGEQF
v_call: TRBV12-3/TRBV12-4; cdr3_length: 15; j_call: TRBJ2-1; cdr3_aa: ASSRQGLKGLNNEQF
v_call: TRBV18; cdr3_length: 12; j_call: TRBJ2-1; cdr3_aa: ASSPRRLGNEQF
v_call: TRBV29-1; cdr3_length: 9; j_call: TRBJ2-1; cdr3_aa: SVTGTRGQF
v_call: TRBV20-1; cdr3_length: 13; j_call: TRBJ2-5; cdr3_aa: FARGSTGLEETQY
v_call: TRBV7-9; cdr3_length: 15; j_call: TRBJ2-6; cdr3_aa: ASSSRDRSSGANVLT
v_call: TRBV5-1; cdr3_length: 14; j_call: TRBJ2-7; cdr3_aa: ASSLPRGGNPYEQY
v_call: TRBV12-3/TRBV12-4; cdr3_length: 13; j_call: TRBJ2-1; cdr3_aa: ASSLDRDGGQKQF
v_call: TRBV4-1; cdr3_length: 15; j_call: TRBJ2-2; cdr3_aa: ASSSRASGGASGELF
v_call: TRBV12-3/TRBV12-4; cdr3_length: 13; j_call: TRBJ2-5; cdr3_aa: ASSHGQGPEETQY
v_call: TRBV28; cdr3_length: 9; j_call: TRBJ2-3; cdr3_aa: ASSLDDTQY
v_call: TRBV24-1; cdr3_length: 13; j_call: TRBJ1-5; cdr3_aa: ATSDPGQGDQPQH
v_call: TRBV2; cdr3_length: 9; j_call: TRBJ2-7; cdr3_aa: ASRRNYEQY
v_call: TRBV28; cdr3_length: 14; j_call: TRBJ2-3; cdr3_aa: ASSFRGPLHSDTQY
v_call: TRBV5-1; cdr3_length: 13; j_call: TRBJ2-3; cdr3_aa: ASRLAGRGTDTQY